This TCR beta chain was captured in a study of T cell changes during pregnancy in multiple sclerosis. This CDR3 is built from 14 residues. Germline CDR1 MGHRA, CDR2 YSYEKL. Trimming removed 2 bases from V and 0 bases from J, with 6 bases in between. TCRdb's table, derived via immunoSEQ multiplex PCR, lists solely in-frame clones and lacks some. Of 53,000 or so clones in the sample, approximately 94% were seen once. This TCR was recovered from a female donor with multiple sclerosis, enrolled in a pregnancy study. V is TRBV4-1 and J is TRBJ2-3; D not resolved. The sequences come from CD4+ T cells from peripheral blood mononuclear cells, collected in the second trimester of pregnancy. CDR3 protein: CASSQLPSTDTQYF. CDR3 bases: TGCGCCAGCAGCCAACTACCCAGCACAGATACGCAGTATTTT.